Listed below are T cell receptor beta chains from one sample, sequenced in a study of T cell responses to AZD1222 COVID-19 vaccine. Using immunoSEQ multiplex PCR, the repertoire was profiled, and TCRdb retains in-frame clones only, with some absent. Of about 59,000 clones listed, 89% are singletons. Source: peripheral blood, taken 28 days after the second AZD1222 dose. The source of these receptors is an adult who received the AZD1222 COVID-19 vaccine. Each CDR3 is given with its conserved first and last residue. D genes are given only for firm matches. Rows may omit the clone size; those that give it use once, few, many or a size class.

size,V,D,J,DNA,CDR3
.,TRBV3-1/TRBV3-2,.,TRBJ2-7,TGTGCCAGCAGTCCAAGCACCTACGAGCAGTACTTC,CASSPSTYEQYF
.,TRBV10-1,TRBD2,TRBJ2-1,TGCGCCAGCAGCACTAGCGGTAGCTCCTACAATGAGCAGTTCTTC,CASSTSGSSYNEQFF
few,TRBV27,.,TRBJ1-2,TGTGCCAGCAGTGTCCGGGGAGAATATGGCTACACCTTC,CASSVRGEYGYTF
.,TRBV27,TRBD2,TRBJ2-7,TGTGCCACCAACTCCGGGACTAGCGGTTACGAGCAGTACTTC,CATNSGTSGYEQYF
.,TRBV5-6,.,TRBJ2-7,TGTGCCAGCAGTATTACCTACGAGCAGTACTTC,CASSITYEQYF
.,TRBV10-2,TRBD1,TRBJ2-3,TGCGCCAGCAGTGAGGGGACAGGGGGCGTCACAGATACGCAGTATTTT,CASSEGTGGVTDTQYF
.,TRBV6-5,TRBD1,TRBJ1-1,TGTGCCAGCAGTTTCAGACAGGGGGCGGTCACTGAAGCTTTCTTT,CASSFRQGAVTEAFF
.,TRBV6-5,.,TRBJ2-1,TGTGCCAGCTATTCTCGACGAGGCCACAATGAGCAGTTCTTC,CASYSRRGHNEQFF
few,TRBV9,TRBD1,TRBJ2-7,TGTGCCAGCAGCGTTGGGCAGGGGGCCTACGAGCAGTACTTC,CASSVGQGAYEQYF
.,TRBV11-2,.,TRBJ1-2,TGTGCCAGCAGCTCCTACCGAGGGGTTAACTATGGCTACACCTTC,CASSSYRGVNYGYTF
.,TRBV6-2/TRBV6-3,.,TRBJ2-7,TGTGCCAGCAGTACCGGCGGTGAGCAGTACTTC,CASSTGGEQYF
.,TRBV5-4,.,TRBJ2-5,TGTGCCAGCAGCTTTGTTGGTTCAGGTGGTGAGACCCAGTACTTC,CASSFVGSGGETQYF
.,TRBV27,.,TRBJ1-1,TGTGCCAGCAGTATTGGGACATCTAACACTGAAGCTTTCTTT,CASSIGTSNTEAFF
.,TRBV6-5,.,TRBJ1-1,TGTGCCAGCATTGGGGGGACTGGGGGGACTGAAGCTTTCTTT,CASIGGTGGTEAFF
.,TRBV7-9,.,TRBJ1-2,TGTGCCAGCAGCCGGGACGGTGACTATGGCTACACCTTC,CASSRDGDYGYTF
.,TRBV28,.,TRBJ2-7,TGTGCCAGCAGGCAAGAGGTAGGCTCCTACGAGCAGTACTTC,CASRQEVGSYEQYF
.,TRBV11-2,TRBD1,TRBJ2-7,TGTGCCAGCAGCAAGGACAGGGGAGAGCAGTACTTC,CASSKDRGEQYF
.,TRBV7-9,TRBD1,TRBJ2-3,TGTGCCAGCAGCTTACTACCGGGACAGCCACTCACAGATACGCAGTATTTT,CASSLLPGQPLTDTQYF
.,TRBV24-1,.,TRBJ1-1,TGTGCCACCAGTGCTTATGGACAACCTGAAGCTTTCTTT,CATSAYGQPEAFF
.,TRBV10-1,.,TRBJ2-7,TGCGCCAGCGCCCAACACAGGACTACGGGAGAGCAGTACTTC,CASAQHRTTGEQYF
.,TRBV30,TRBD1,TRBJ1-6,TGTGCCTGGAGGGGACAGGGGGCAAGTTCACCCCTCCACTTT,CAWRGQGASSPLHF
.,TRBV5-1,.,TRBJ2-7,TGCGCCAGCAGCTTGTTTGTAGGTTGGTACGAGCAGTACTTC,CASSLFVGWYEQYF
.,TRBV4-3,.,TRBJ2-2,TGCGCCAGCAGCCTTGGCACAGCCCGGAACACCGGGGAGCTGTTTTTT,CASSLGTARNTGELFF
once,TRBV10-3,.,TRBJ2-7,TGTGCCATCAGTGAGTCCCGGGTGAGCGAGCAGTACTTC,CAISESRVSEQYF
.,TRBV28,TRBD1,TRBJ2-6,TGTGCCAGCCTAACAGGGGCGGCTGGGGCCAACGTCCTGACTTTC,CASLTGAAGANVLTF
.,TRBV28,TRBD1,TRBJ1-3,TGTGCCAGCAGTTTAGGGACAGGGGGTATAGTTGCTGGAAACACCATATATTTT,CASSLGTGGIVAGNTIYF
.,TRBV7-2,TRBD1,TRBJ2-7,TGTGCCAGCAGCCCGGGCCAGGGGGCGCAAGAGCAGTACTTC,CASSPGQGAQEQYF
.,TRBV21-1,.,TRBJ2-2,TGTGCCAGCAGCAACACCGGGGAGCTGTTTTTT,CASSNTGELFF
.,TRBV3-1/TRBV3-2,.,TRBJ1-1,TGTGCCAGCAGCCAATGGGACCGCATGAACACTGAAGCTTTCTTT,CASSQWDRMNTEAFF
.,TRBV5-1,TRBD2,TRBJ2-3,TGCGCCAGCAGCTTGGAACTAGCGGGGTCCGCCGGTGGAGATACGCAGTATTTT,CASSLELAGSAGGDTQYF
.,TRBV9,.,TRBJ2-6,TGTGCCAGCAGCCCTTCACCCTCTGGGGCCAACGTCCTGACTTTC,CASSPSPSGANVLTF
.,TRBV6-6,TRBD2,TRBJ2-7,TGTGCCAGCAGTCGCAAGACTAGCGGGAGCCCTTATTCCTACGAGCAGTACTTC,CASSRKTSGSPYSYEQYF
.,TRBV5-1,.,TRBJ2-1,TGCGCCAGCAGCTTGTTCGCGTCCGGATCCTACAATGAGCAGTTCTTC,CASSLFASGSYNEQFF
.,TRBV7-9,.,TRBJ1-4,TGTGCCAGCAGCTTCCGGGACGGTAATGAAAAACTGTTTTTT,CASSFRDGNEKLFF
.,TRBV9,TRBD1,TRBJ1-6,TGTGCCAGCAGCCGAGACAGGGGTGCTCCAAGGGGTAATTCACCCCTCCACTTT,CASSRDRGAPRGNSPLHF
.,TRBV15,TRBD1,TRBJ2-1,TGTGCCACCAGCAGAGATAAGGGGGCCAAGCAGTTCTTC,CATSRDKGAKQFF
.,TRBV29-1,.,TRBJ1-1,TGCAGCGTTACTCAGGGGTTGAACACTGAAGCTTTCTTT,CSVTQGLNTEAFF
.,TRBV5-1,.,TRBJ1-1,TGCGCCAGCGGACGGACCCTGAACACTGAAGCTTTCTTT,CASGRTLNTEAFF
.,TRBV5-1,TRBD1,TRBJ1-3,TGCGCCAGCAGCCTGCAGGCACAGGGGGCGTCCGGAAACACCATATATTTT,CASSLQAQGASGNTIYF
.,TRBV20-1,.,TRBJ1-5,TGCAGTGCTAGTGACCTATCAGGGAATCAGCCCCAGCATTTT,CSASDLSGNQPQHF